This is a list of T cell receptor beta chains from one sample in a study of T-cell memory formation after mild COVID-19. TCRdb re-analysed the 5' RACE reads in MiXCR, keeping a single row per CDR3 protein. The sample carries about 190,000 distinct CDR3 sequences, around 17% recorded once. The specimen was PBMCs or a T cell subset sorted from them (not recorded which). Receptors were obtained from an adult woman who had mild COVID-19 (a few samples of this study predate the infection). Cell type and time point are not known. The CDR3 runs from the conserved cysteine through the conserved F or W.

V gene	J gene	CDR3 protein
TRBV5-1	TRBJ2-7	CASSSGQETSYEQYF
TRBV10-3	TRBJ1-2	CAISGTGGDYGYTF
TRBV12-3/TRBV12-4	TRBJ1-4	CASSATDSPRFF
TRBV12-3/TRBV12-4	TRBJ2-1	CASRSEVLAGVGEQFF
TRBV12-3/TRBV12-4	TRBJ1-1	CASTTGSRGTEAFF
TRBV9	TRBJ2-3	CASSVATVGGFDTQYF
TRBV20-1	TRBJ2-1	CSARDLERTNTYNEQFF
TRBV20-1	TRBJ2-1	CSARGLAGPNEQFF
TRBV7-2	TRBJ2-2	CASSEAGLFTGELFF
TRBV2	TRBJ2-7	CASSLSQGASEQYF
TRBV4-2	TRBJ2-6	CASSQQTGGGGANVLTF
TRBV19	TRBJ1-2	CASSIGYGYTF
TRBV5-1	TRBJ1-1	CASSLGKTGVTEAFF
TRBV10-3	TRBJ2-7	CAISEPSEGRTYEQYF
TRBV25-1	TRBJ1-1	CASKRDTDRYTEAFF
TRBV20-1	TRBJ2-1	CRGGGHEQFF
TRBV12-3/TRBV12-4	TRBJ1-3	CASSLGQGVGNTIYF
TRBV5-8	TRBJ1-1	CASSRTGTGFKDTEAFF
TRBV12-3/TRBV12-4	TRBJ2-3	CASSLWGADTQYF
TRBV7-2	TRBJ1-2	CASRFHGQGPRVSNGYTF
TRBV5-1	TRBJ1-1	CASSLLQGLNTEAFF
TRBV21-1	TRBJ2-1	CASSKKLAGGTYSYNEQFF
TRBV7-2	TRBJ2-7	CASSLDLRGYGGQYF
TRBV30	TRBJ2-7	CAWRASGLTEQYF
TRBV5-1	TRBJ1-1	CASRKQGNTEAFF
TRBV2	TRBJ2-7	CASSETSGRGEQYF
TRBV4-2	TRBJ2-7	CASSQPQLGDDGEQYF
TRBV14	TRBJ1-2	CASSQVPGVDGYTF
TRBV11-2	TRBJ2-3	CASAAAGTDTQYF
TRBV2	TRBJ2-1	CASSAGPAGNEQFF
TRBV6-6	TRBJ2-7	CASSHPLGRGIYEQYF
TRBV11-1	TRBJ1-3	CASSLAGQAAGSTIYF
TRBV12-3/TRBV12-4	TRBJ2-7	CASSLWTSSYEQYF
TRBV15	TRBJ2-7	CATSRENLGQGAREQYF
TRBV6-5	TRBJ1-5	CASSYSTVQGQPQHF
TRBV29-1	TRBJ2-2	CSVGTRLATGELFF
TRBV5-1	TRBJ2-5	CASSNSGGAEETQYF
TRBV24-1	TRBJ1-4	CATDPPREAGKLFF
TRBV15	TRBJ2-7	CATSRDPGVSYEQYF
TRBV7-9	TRBJ2-2	CASRLAEPTGELFF
TRBV7-9	TRBJ1-3	CASSMSGTGAPSGNTIYF